A selection of T cell receptor beta chains follows, all from one sample in a study of T-cell memory formation after mild COVID-19. TCRdb fed the 5' RACE reads into MiXCR, producing one record per CDR3 protein. The sample holds 550,000 to 650,000 distinct CDR3 sequences, 17% seen once. The sample comprised PBMCs or a T cell subset sorted from them (not recorded which). The receptors were gathered from an adult woman who had mild COVID-19 (a few samples of this study predate the infection). Cell type and time point are not known. Each CDR3 is given with its conserved first and last residue. Fields, in order: CDR3 DNA, CDR3 protein, CDR3 length, D gene, J gene, clone size, V gene. A D gene is named only where the DNA matches it firmly. The size field is filled for only some rows; it gives once, few, many or a size class.

DNA: TGTGCCAGCAGTTATCGGACTAGCGGGGCCACAGATACGCAGTATTTT
CDR3: CASSYRTSGATDTQYF
length: 16
D: TRBD2
J: TRBJ2-3
size: NA
V: TRBV6-1

DNA: TGTGCCAGCAGCTCCAGACTAGCGGGGCGCCAAGAGACCCAGTACTTC
CDR3: CASSSRLAGRQETQYF
length: 16
D: TRBD2
J: TRBJ2-5
size: many
V: TRBV5-4

DNA: TGTGCCAGCAGATTGGGGGGCCTTAGGGAGGACGAGCAGTACTTC
CDR3: CASRLGGLREDEQYF
length: 15
D: NA
J: TRBJ2-7
size: NA
V: TRBV5-6

DNA: TGTGCCAGCAGACGTTACTCAGGGGCCAACTACGAGCAGTACTTC
CDR3: CASRRYSGANYEQYF
length: 15
D: NA
J: TRBJ2-7
size: NA
V: TRBV6-5

DNA: TGTGCCAGCAGCTTGCTGGGGGTCGGCTCTGGAAACACCATATATTTT
CDR3: CASSLLGVGSGNTIYF
length: 16
D: NA
J: TRBJ1-3
size: NA
V: TRBV5-6

DNA: TGTGCCAGCAGCTTATGGGGATCTAACTACAATGAGCAGTTCTTC
CDR3: CASSLWGSNYNEQFF
length: 15
D: NA
J: TRBJ2-1
size: few
V: TRBV7-9

DNA: TGTGCCAGCAGCTTATTCGGGGGAGATACGCAGTATTTT
CDR3: CASSLFGGDTQYF
length: 13
D: NA
J: TRBJ2-3
size: NA
V: TRBV7-9

DNA: TGTGCCAGCAGCTTAGGCGGGACCGGCAATGAGCAGTTCTTC
CDR3: CASSLGGTGNEQFF
length: 14
D: NA
J: TRBJ2-1
size: many
V: TRBV5-4

DNA: TGTGCCAGCAGCAGTCTACAGGGGAGAGGGGACACAGATACGCAGTATTTT
CDR3: CASSSLQGRGDTDTQYF
length: 17
D: TRBD1
J: TRBJ2-3
size: NA
V: TRBV7-8

DNA: TGTGCCAGCAGTTTTAGTGGAATTCGGGGGAATGAGCAGTTCTTC
CDR3: CASSFSGIRGNEQFF
length: 15
D: NA
J: TRBJ2-1
size: few
V: TRBV12-3/TRBV12-4

DNA: TGCGCCAGCAGCCAATATCCAGCGGTTAATGAGCAGTTCTTC
CDR3: CASSQYPAVNEQFF
length: 14
D: NA
J: TRBJ2-1
size: few
V: TRBV4-1

DNA: TGTGCCAGCAGCGTCGGAGGTGTTAGCGGGAGGTTCGTAAACGAGCAGTACTTC
CDR3: CASSVGGVSGRFVNEQYF
length: 18
D: TRBD2
J: TRBJ2-7
size: few
V: TRBV9

DNA: TGTGCCAGCAGCGCCCCCGGGACAGGGAAAGGCGGCTACACCTTC
CDR3: CASSAPGTGKGGYTF
length: 15
D: TRBD1
J: TRBJ1-2
size: few
V: TRBV7-2

DNA: TGCAGTGCTAGAATCGGGAGTCGGGAGACCCAGTACTTC
CDR3: CSARIGSRETQYF
length: 13
D: NA
J: TRBJ2-5
size: few
V: TRBV20-1

DNA: TGCAGTGCTGGGACCACGTGGGGAAGCAATCAGCCCCAGCATTTT
CDR3: CSAGTTWGSNQPQHF
length: 15
D: NA
J: TRBJ1-5
size: NA
V: TRBV20-1

DNA: TGCAGTGGACGCCGGGCAGGGTTTTATGGCTACACCTTC
CDR3: CSGRRAGFYGYTF
length: 13
D: NA
J: TRBJ1-2
size: few
V: TRBV20-1

DNA: TGTGCCAGCAGTTACACACCGAACGTACTCACCGGGGAGCTGTTTTTT
CDR3: CASSYTPNVLTGELFF
length: 16
D: NA
J: TRBJ2-2
size: NA
V: TRBV6-2/TRBV6-3

DNA: TGTGCCAGCAGGAACCAGGGACTACACGAAGAGACCCAGTACTTC
CDR3: CASRNQGLHEETQYF
length: 15
D: TRBD2
J: TRBJ2-5
size: NA
V: TRBV6-2/TRBV6-3

DNA: TGTGCCAGCAGCCCAGGGCCTAGGCCCTACAATGAGCAGTTCTTC
CDR3: CASSPGPRPYNEQFF
length: 15
D: NA
J: TRBJ2-1
size: few
V: TRBV7-3

DNA: TGCAGCGTTGAAGATCTTTGGGAGCCCTATGGCTACACCTTC
CDR3: CSVEDLWEPYGYTF
length: 14
D: NA
J: TRBJ1-2
size: NA
V: TRBV29-1

DNA: TGCGCCAGCAGCCTAGGGACACTGCCCAACGTAGAGACCCAGTACTTC
CDR3: CASSLGTLPNVETQYF
length: 16
D: NA
J: TRBJ2-5
size: once
V: TRBV5-1

DNA: TGTGCCAGCACCATGAACACTGAAGCTTTCTTT
CDR3: CASTMNTEAFF
length: 11
D: NA
J: TRBJ1-1
size: few
V: TRBV6-5

DNA: TGCGCCAGCAGCCAAGATCTCGGGGTGGACGAGCAGTACTTC
CDR3: CASSQDLGVDEQYF
length: 14
D: NA
J: TRBJ2-7
size: NA
V: TRBV4-1

DNA: TGTGCCAGCAGTTTGCGACGGGTTCAGCCCCAGCATTTT
CDR3: CASSLRRVQPQHF
length: 13
D: NA
J: TRBJ1-5
size: NA
V: TRBV12-3/TRBV12-4

DNA: TGTGCCAGCAGCTTAGCGGCTAGCGGGAGGGCCTACAATGAGCAGTTCTTC
CDR3: CASSLAASGRAYNEQFF
length: 17
D: TRBD2
J: TRBJ2-1
size: few
V: TRBV7-9

DNA: TGTGCCAGCAGCTTAAATACTTTCTACAATGAGCAGTTCTTC
CDR3: CASSLNTFYNEQFF
length: 14
D: NA
J: TRBJ2-1
size: NA
V: TRBV7-3

DNA: TGTGCCAGCAGTGATCCGTCCGGAAAGTACTTC
CDR3: CASSDPSGKYF
length: 11
D: NA
J: TRBJ2-7
size: NA
V: TRBV2

DNA: TGTGCCTGGAGTAGGGACCACTCCTACGAGCAGTACTTC
CDR3: CAWSRDHSYEQYF
length: 13
D: NA
J: TRBJ2-7
size: few
V: TRBV30

DNA: TGTGCCAGCGGGCACCGGGACTCCTACGAGCAGTACTTC
CDR3: CASGHRDSYEQYF
length: 13
D: NA
J: TRBJ2-7
size: NA
V: TRBV12-3/TRBV12-4

DNA: TGTGCCACCAGCAGAGCTTGGGACGGCCCCAAGAACACTGAAGCTTTCTTT
CDR3: CATSRAWDGPKNTEAFF
length: 17
D: NA
J: TRBJ1-1
size: few
V: TRBV15

DNA: TGTGCCAGTCAATCCGGGACAGGGGGCGACGGGGAGCTGTTTTTT
CDR3: CASQSGTGGDGELFF
length: 15
D: TRBD1
J: TRBJ2-2
size: few
V: TRBV19